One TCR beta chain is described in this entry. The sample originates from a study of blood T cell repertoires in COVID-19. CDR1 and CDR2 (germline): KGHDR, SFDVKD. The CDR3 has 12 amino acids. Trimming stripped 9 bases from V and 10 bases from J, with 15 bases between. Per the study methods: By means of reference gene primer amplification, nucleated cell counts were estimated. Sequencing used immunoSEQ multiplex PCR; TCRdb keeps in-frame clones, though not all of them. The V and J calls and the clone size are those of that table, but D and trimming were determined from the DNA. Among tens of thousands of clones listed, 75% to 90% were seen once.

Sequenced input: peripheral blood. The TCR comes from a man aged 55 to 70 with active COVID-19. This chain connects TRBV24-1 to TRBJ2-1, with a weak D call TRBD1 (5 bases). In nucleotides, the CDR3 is TGTGCCACCTCCCAGGGTCCTGGGGAGCAGTTCTTC. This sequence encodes CATSQGPGEQFF.